The entry that follows covers one T cell receptor beta chain sequence. Its antigen target is currently unknown. Base qualities are missing; no much larger clone stands one base away. This sample stems from a study of T cell responses to AZD1222 COVID-19 vaccine (dated by TCRdb to about 2021). With respect to the entire study: A total of 233 trial participants underwent TCR sequencing, of whom roughly 210 received two doses of AZD1222 and about 25 received two doses of the MenACWY control vaccine. Trial participants were enrolled into age subgroups of 18-55, 56-69 and 70-plus years, which contained around 150, 28 and 57 TCR-sequenced participants, respectively.

The CDR3 regions of human TCRbeta chains were analyzed by immunosequencing. Per the authors' processing: Repertoire TCRs were matched against a reference library of SARS-CoV-2-specific TCRs generated with the MIRA antigen-specificity platform. Breadth meant the fraction of unique TCRs that were SARS-CoV-2-associated, whereas depth meant the fraction of total T cells that were SARS-CoV-2-associated. Each spike-specific TCR was assigned to its reactive spike region and to a CD4 or CD8 class using the MIRA data. Log10-transformed breadth and depth values were compared by one-way ANOVA with Sidak's multiple comparisons tests. TCRdb provides this immuneACCESS table in a form limited to in-frame rearrangements. Some clones are lacking; in checked studies, under half of them reflect an unresolved V gene, and why the rest are absent is not known. The D gene and trimming were derived from the DNA, and the V and J assignments and clone size from that table. The sample table shows 150,000 or so clones, and 88% are seen once. The ten largest clones represent about 3.2% of the sample.

Interpreted using the paper, the time point label stands for: baseline before first vaccination. The treatment or condition label here, explained by the study, means: meningococcal conjugate vaccine given as trial control. The vaccinee samples were drawn from two UK trials, COV001 and COV002, one of which was a single-blind randomized controlled phase 2/3 trial testing AZD1222 (ChAdOx1 nCoV-19) in healthy adults. For TCRbeta chain sequencing, PBMC samples from trial participants were taken at day 0 and at day 28 after the second dose. Broader findings and caveats from the paper: Because no samples from the day 14 peak response were available, repertoires could be characterized only after the peak T cell response. The 56-69-year group was small, and its depth increase did not reach significance, likely because of low power. The vaccine-associated CD4 TCRs covered the entire spike protein, and the dominant responses fell in regions 160-218 and 743-854. After two AZD1222 doses, spike-specific TCR breadth and depth were significantly higher than at day 0 and than in MenACWY recipients. Participants were mostly white British, with more females than males. The authors suggested clonal diversity may have been underestimated. Conclusions about previously exposed vaccinees are limited, since just 5 or 6 AZD1222 recipients were seropositive for SARS-CoV-2 at baseline. Reportedly, close to half of the unique spike-specific TCRs recognized epitopes lying outside the regions that are mutated in the B.1.351 and B.1.1.7 variants.

Counted from cysteine to phenylalanine, this CDR3 has 15 amino acids. Only the CDR3 part of the read is kept: 45 bases, read in frame from the first base. V sheds 6 bases and J sheds 4 bases, leaving 18 bases between their ends. CDR1 and CDR2 are drawn from the germline V gene (reference sequence): LNHDA, SQIVND. The receptor was derived from an adult in good health. The chain links TRBV19 with TRBJ1-1; TRBD1 is perhaps the D gene, given 6 matching bases. The specimen was peripheral blood, collected on day 0 of MenACWY control vaccination. The DNA sequence follows: TGTGCCAGTAGCCAAGCAGGGATACAGGGCACTGAAGCTTTCTTT. Its protein product is CASSQAGIQGTEAFF.